Listed here are 18 T cell receptor beta chains from one sample, sequenced in a study of shared clonotypes between healthy human individuals. The data were produced by immunoSEQ multiplex PCR, yet TCRdb's version contains in-frame clones alone and is incomplete. The sample lists roughly 550,000 clones, about 95% occurring once. The naive CD8 subset, CD45RO-negative cells positively selected for CCR7, excluded terminally differentiated effector memory CD45RA+ cells. Sequencing was done on a sample of naive CD8+ T cells sorted from blood. The origin of the receptors is a woman aged 30 to 39 in good health.

The V call is TRBV7-9, the J call TRBJ2-3, with 7 bases identical to TRBD1. Unmatched junction bases numbered 8, after V lost 5 bases and J lost 0 bases. The CDR3 has 16 residues. Germline assignment: CDR1 SEHNR and CDR2 FQNEAQ (reference sequence). The CDR3 sequence is CASSPGTVSSTDTQYF. For the CDR3, the DNA is TGTGCCAGCAGCCCTGGGACAGTTTCTAGCACAGATACGCAGTATTTT.

For the CDR3, the DNA is TGTGCCAGCAGCCTCTGGGGGGTTGACGAGCAGTACTTC. It is translated as CASSLWGVDEQYF. The chain has TRBV5-6 and TRBJ2-7; tentatively, D is TRBD2 (6 bases). The ends were cut back, 4 bases at V and 5 bases at J, with 13 bases in the middle. Germline V lookup: CDR1 SGHDT, CDR2 YYEEEE. This CDR3 comprises 13 residues.

A word on this clone: The sample contains more than one DNA sequence encoding this CDR3. V is TRBV5-4 and J is TRBJ2-7; D gene unclear. CDR1 and CDR2 (germline): SGHNT, YYREEE (reference sequence). The V end lost 0 bases, the J end lost 0 bases, and 7 bases lay between the germline ends. The CDR3 length is 14 residues. Here the CDR3 DNA reads TGTGCCAGCAGCTTGGATGGCAGCTCCTACGAGCAGTACTTC. This gives the protein CASSLDGSSYEQYF.

V is TRBV29-1 and J is TRBJ2-1; 11 bases line up with TRBD2. The CDR3 is 16 residues long. CDR1 is SQVTM, CDR2 ANQGSEA, per germline. The V and J ends lost 1 base and 2 bases, in that order; junction bases with no gene match: 4. The CDR3 region has the DNA TGCAGCGTTGAAGGGCTAGCGGGAGGAACCTACAATGAGCAGTTCTTC. It encodes CSVEGLAGGTYNEQFF.

Notes on this clone: The same CDR3 is also encoded by other DNA sequences in this sample. The rearrangement uses TRBV6-5 and TRBJ2-2; TRBD2 matches at 13 bases. This CDR3 has 16 amino acids. With V trimmed by 2 bases and J by 5 bases, 2 bases remained unmatched. Germline V gives CDR1 MNHEY, CDR2 SVGAGI. In DNA, the CDR3 is TGTGCCAGCAGTTACGGACTAGCGGGGGCGACCGGGGAGCTGTTTTTT. Amino acids: CASSYGLAGATGELFF.

On this clone: The identical CDR3 is also encoded by other nucleotide sequences in the sample. The rearrangement joins TRBV27 to TRBJ2-1, with TRBD2 matching over 14 bases. This CDR3 has 15 amino acids. CDR1 is MNHEY, CDR2 SMNVEV, per germline (reference sequence). Trimming took 4 bases from V and 10 from J; bases not matched to a gene: 6. In nucleotides, the CDR3 is TGTGCCAGCAGTTCCGGGACTAGCGGGAGAGGGGAGCAGTTCTTC. This encodes CASSSGTSGRGEQFF.

The CDR3 sequence: CASSHRTESSYEQYF. DNA of the CDR3: TGTGCCAGCAGCCACAGGACAGAGAGCTCCTACGAGCAGTACTTC. The chain couples TRBV27 to TRBJ2-7, with a tentative D call TRBD1 (6 bases). CDR1 and CDR2 from the germline V gene are MNHEY and SMNVEV (reference sequence). CDR3 length: 15 amino acids. The V gene lost 6 bases and the J gene lost 0 bases, with 15 bases spanning the gap.

This chain uses TRBV13 with TRBJ1-5; D gene ambiguous. Trimming took off 4 bases at V and 10 bases at J, with 11 bases between the two ends. The CDR3 is 12 amino acids. Germline V gene sequence: CDR1 PRHDT, CDR2 FYEKMQ (reference sequence). CDR3 residues: CASSSPGLPQHF. CDR3 nucleotides: TGTGCCAGCAGCTCCCCGGGCTTACCCCAGCATTTT.

The DNA for the CDR3 is TGTGCCAGCAGCCCGGGACTAGCGGAAACAGATACGCAGTATTTT. The encoded protein is CASSPGLAETDTQYF. The gene calls are TRBV28 and TRBJ2-3, with 11 bases identical to TRBD2. The CDR3 totals 15 residues. Germline values: CDR1 MDHEN, CDR2 SYDVKM. V trimming: 6 bases; J trimming: 3 bases; junction bases outside the gene matches: 5.

J is TRBJ1-5 and V is TRBV2; 11 nucleotides align to TRBD1. V shed 1 base and J 4 bases; nucleotides not matched to a gene: 6. The CDR3 extends over 17 amino acids. Germline V gene lookup returns CDR1 SNHLY and CDR2 FYNNEI. This CDR3 reads CASSEGTGGAQNQPQHF. The CDR3 DNA reads as TGTGCCAGCAGTGAAGGGACAGGGGGCGCGCAGAATCAGCCCCAGCATTTT.

J is TRBJ1-2 and V is TRBV27; D may be TRBD1 (5 bases). The ends were cut back, 2 bases at V and 0 bases at J, with 7 bases in the middle. The CDR3 runs 14 residues. Per the germline V gene, CDR1 is MNHEY and CDR2 is SMNVEV (reference sequence). The CDR3 DNA is TGTGCCAGCAGTTTAGCAGGGTCTAACTATGGCTACACCTTC. This sequence encodes CASSLAGSNYGYTF.

The chain joins TRBV28 to TRBJ2-7, with TRBD1 identical over 7 bases. The junction had 7 bases not matched to a gene; V was cut back by 8 bases and J by 0 bases. CDR3 length: 14 amino acids. Per the germline V gene, CDR1 is MDHEN and CDR2 is SYDVKM. The CDR3 nucleotides read TGTGCCAGCTCGACAGGGCCTAGCTCCTACGAGCAGTACTTC. The encoded protein is CASSTGPSSYEQYF. Full variable domain (missing parts from reference TRBV28 and TRBJ2-7): DVKVTQSSRYLVKRTGEKVFLECVQDMDHENMFWYRQDPGLGLRLIYFSYDVKMKEKGDIPEGYSVSREKKERFSLILESASTNQTSMYLCASSTGPSSYEQYFGPGTRLTVT.

The gene calls are TRBV7-2 and TRBJ2-7; D is possibly TRBD1 (5 bases). V was clipped by 1 base and J by 3 bases, with 10 bases between them. CDR1 and CDR2 from the germline V gene are SGHTA and FQGNSA. This CDR3 has 14 residues. The CDR3 spells CASSLGRQSYEQYF. As DNA, the CDR3 is TGTGCCAGCAGCTTAGGCAGACAGAGCTACGAGCAGTACTTC.

The chain recombines TRBV7-9 with TRBJ2-7; D is unclear. The V end was cut by 0 bases, the J end by 5 bases, with 14 bases between. Germline CDR1 reads SEHNR; CDR2 reads FQNEAQ (reference sequence). This CDR3 comprises 15 residues. CDR3 amino acids: CASSLALPPRDEQYF. CDR3 sequence (DNA): TGTGCCAGCAGCTTAGCTTTGCCACCTAGGGACGAGCAGTACTTC.

The rearrangement links TRBV6-1 to TRBJ2-1, with 9 bases lining up with TRBD2. The CDR3 has 15 amino acids. Trimming took 6 bases from V and 4 from J; bases not matched to a gene: 7. In germline, CDR1 is MNHNS, CDR2 SASEGT. The CDR3 region is CASSAGTSRYNEQFF. The CDR3 DNA reads TGTGCCAGCAGCGCCGGGACTAGCAGATACAATGAGCAGTTCTTC.

This clone was seen once. The rearrangement uses TRBV6-5 and TRBJ2-5; no reliable D call. CDR1 and CDR2 (germline): MNHEY, SVGAGI. The V and J ends lost 0 bases and 4 bases respectively, with 9 bases between them. This CDR3 contains 14 residues. CDR3 sequence reads: CASSYSIPPETQYF. The CDR3 nucleotides are TGTGCCAGCAGTTACTCGATCCCCCCAGAGACCCAGTACTTC.

The gene calls are TRBV2 and TRBJ2-2; unclear D gene. Germline CDR1 reads SNHLY; CDR2 reads FYNNEI. With 4 bases removed from V and 0 bases from J, the gap between germline ends came to 9 bases. CDR3 length equals 15 residues. This CDR3 is CASSGTPTNTGELFF. The CDR3 bases are TGTGCCAGCAGTGGGACGCCTACGAACACCGGGGAGCTGTTTTTT.

The J gene is TRBJ2-6, the V gene TRBV4-1, with 11 bases lining up with TRBD2. J gave up 1 base and V 4 bases, and 6 bases lay outside the gene matches. This CDR3 region has 18 residues. The germline CDR1 and CDR2 sequences are MGHRA and YSYEKL. This CDR3 is CASSLFASGRSGANVLTF. The DNA for the CDR3 is TGCGCCAGCAGCCTCTTTGCTAGCGGGAGGTCTGGGGCCAACGTCCTGACTTTC.